This T cell receptor beta chain was found in a study of shared clonotypes between healthy human individuals. The overall study: The study enrolled two women and a few men aged 18 to 49.

Germline assignment: CDR1 MNHEY and CDR2 SMNVEV (reference sequence). The CDR3 contains 16 residues. Trimming at V came to 4 bases and at J to 2 bases, leaving 7 bases not matched to a gene. This clone was found once. Clones were read by immunoSEQ multiplex PCR, and TCRdb kept only the in-frame ones, dropping some. This sample has about 460,000 clones; 77% occur once, and the top ten carry approximately 12%. V is TRBV27 and J is TRBJ2-3, with 9 bases matching TRBD2. The clonotype originates from a woman between 40 and 50 years old in good health. Some clones in this sample may be carry-over from other donors' samples. The material sequenced was PBMCs. CDR3 protein: CASSSLSGGYTDTQYF. CDR3 DNA sequence: TGTGCCAGCAGTTCACTTAGCGGGGGCTACACAGATACGCAGTATTTT.